This T cell receptor (beta chain) is from a study of beta chain features in type 1 diabetes. There was one heparinised blood draw per donor, averaging about 100 mL. It was via CD45RO/CCR7/CD25/CD127/CD95/CD27 that CD4+ naive, central memory, regulatory and stem cell-like memory cells were sorted. Expressed TCRB transcripts were sequenced, since all the RNA that had been isolated was reverse transcribed. Naive, central memory and regulatory T cell samples produced a mean of approximately 3.6 million reads. Sequenced by immunoSEQ multiplex PCR; TCRdb stores in-frame clones only, minus some. This sample has over 500,000 clones, with roughly 16% found just once. Germline-derived CDR1 and CDR2 are KGHSH and LQKENI. The CDR3 totals 16 residues. Between the trimmed V and J ends, which lost 11 bases and 8 bases, there was a span of 28 bases.

The V gene is TRBV18, the J gene TRBJ2-1; perhaps D is TRBD1 or TRBD2 (7 bases each). Sequences were obtained from naive CD4+ T cells from blood. This receptor was identified in a man younger than 35 in good health. The CDR3 spells CAQTGQRGPPTDEQFF. In DNA form, the CDR3 reads TGTGCCCAGACAGGGCAGCGGGGCCCACCTACGGATGAGCAGTTCTTC.